This passage covers 21 T cell receptor beta chains from one sample sequenced in a study of blood T cell repertoires in COVID-19. This table comes from immunoSEQ multiplex PCR, and its TCRdb copy is limited to in-frame clones, with some not included. The data show a few hundred thousand clones, roughly 82% seen once. Source material: peripheral blood. The source is an older man with acute or convalescent COVID-19.

This clone occurred once. The chain joins TRBV7-9 to TRBJ1-2, with 8 bases aligning to TRBD1. Unmatched junction bases numbered 0, after V lost 0 bases and J lost 6 bases. Germline V gene sequence: CDR1 SEHNR, CDR2 FQNEAQ (reference sequence). The CDR3 runs 13 residues. The CDR3 is CASSLAGQDGYTF. CDR3 DNA: TGTGCCAGCAGCTTAGCGGGACAGGATGGCTACACCTTC.

The gene calls are TRBV19 and TRBJ2-5; D possibly corresponds to TRBD2 (6 bases). Germline-derived CDR1 and CDR2 are LNHDA and SQIVND (reference sequence). Trimming removed 2 bases from V and 5 bases from J, with 15 bases in between. This CDR3 has 15 amino acids. The CDR3 spells CASSIIGGEGETQYF. CDR3 sequence (DNA): TGTGCCAGTAGTATAATTGGAGGGGAAGGGGAGACCCAGTACTTC. The full variable domain, with the rest looked up from reference TRBV19 and TRBJ2-5, is DGGITQSPKYLFRKEGQNVTLSCEQNLNHDAMYWYRQDPGQGLRLIYYSQIVNDFQKGDIAEGYSVSREKKESFPLTVTSAQKNPTAFYLCASSIIGGEGETQYFGPGTRLLVL.

This chain joins TRBV20-1 and TRBJ2-5; D unresolved. V lost 3 bases and J lost 5, with 10 bases in between. The CDR3 has 12 amino acids. In germline, CDR1 is DFQATT, CDR2 SNEGSKA (reference sequence). CDR3 DNA sequence: TGCAGTGCTAGTTCCCAAGCGGAGACCCAGTACTTC. This gives the protein CSASSQAETQYF.

This rearrangement joins TRBV5-1 to TRBJ1-1, with 8 bases that match TRBD1. The CDR3 is 16 amino acids. CDR1 SGHRS and CDR2 YFSETQ come from the germline V gene. Unmatched junction bases numbered 8, after V lost 3 bases and J lost 1 base. The CDR3 DNA is TGCGCCAGCAGCTCAGGATGGACAGGGTCGAACACTGAAGCTTTCTTT. Residues: CASSSGWTGSNTEAFF.

This clone was observed a handful of times. The chain employs TRBV6-5 and TRBJ1-1; perhaps TRBD1 as D (6 bases). Germline CDR1 reads MNHEY; CDR2 reads SVGAGI. CDR3 length: 12 residues. The V and J ends lost 6 bases and 4 bases respectively, with 9 bases between them. The CDR3 spells CASRAGVTEAFF. The CDR3 nucleotides read TGTGCCAGCAGGGCAGGGGTCACTGAAGCTTTCTTT.

The V and J genes are TRBV7-2 and TRBJ1-6, with TRBD1 matching 10 bases. The CDR3 loop spans 15 amino acids. V lost 1 base to trimming and J lost 9 bases; unmatched junction nucleotides: 3. CDR1 and CDR2 (germline): SGHTA, FQGNSA. Written as DNA, the CDR3 is TGTGCCAGCAGCTTAGGGACAGGGGGAGGTTCACCCCTCCACTTT. Its protein is CASSLGTGGGSPLHF.

The chain joins TRBV2 to TRBJ2-1; 9 nucleotides agree with TRBD1. Unmatched junction bases numbered 14, after V lost 3 bases and J lost 8 bases. Per germline, CDR1 SNHLY and CDR2 FYNNEI. There are 17 residues in the CDR3. CDR3 in DNA: TGTGCCAGCAGTGACCCCTCGGGACAGGGTTTGCAAGATGAGCAGTTCTTC. Residues: CASSDPSGQGLQDEQFF.

This clone was found a few times. This CDR3 is CASSSLTGVSNQPQHF. CDR3 sequence (DNA): TGTGCCAGCAGTTCGTTGACAGGGGTAAGCAATCAGCCCCAGCATTTT. J is TRBJ1-5 and V is TRBV27, with 8 bases aligning to TRBD1. Per germline, CDR1 MNHEY and CDR2 SMNVEV (reference sequence). This CDR3 has 16 residues. V lost 4 bases and J lost 1; bases outside the gene matches: 6.

The chain couples TRBV13 to TRBJ1-1, with D perhaps matching TRBD1 (5 bases). CDR1 is PRHDT, CDR2 FYEKMQ, per germline (reference sequence). This CDR3 contains 17 residues. The germline V and J ends were trimmed by 1 base and 6 bases, with 21 bases remaining between them. The CDR3 coding sequence is TGTGCCAGCAGCTTAGAGGGGCGGGGAGGGGTGGTAGCTGAAGCTTTCTTT. It codes for CASSLEGRGGVVAEAFF. Together with reference TRBV13 and TRBJ1-1, the CDR3 gives the full variable domain: AAGVIQSPRHLIKEKRETATLKCYPIPRHDTVYWYQQGPGQDPQFLISFYEKMQSDKGSIPDRFSAQQFSDYHSELNMSSLELGDSALYFCASSLEGRGGVVAEAFFGQGTRLTVV.

This chain links TRBV14 with TRBJ2-1; 9 bases agree with TRBD2. The CDR3 is made up of 16 amino acids. Per germline, CDR1 SGHDN and CDR2 FVKESK. V was clipped by 2 bases and J by 6 bases; unmatched bases: 8. CDR3 DNA sequence: TGTGCCAGCAGCCAATATGGCGGGAGGGTGAGCAATGAGCAGTTCTTC. Protein product: CASSQYGGRVSNEQFF.

The J gene is TRBJ1-5, the V gene TRBV19; D is possibly TRBD1 (6 bases). The germline V gene encodes CDR1 LNHDA and CDR2 SQIVND (reference sequence). The CDR3 is 12 residues long. The V gene lost 11 bases and the J gene lost 3 bases, with 11 bases spanning the gap. The CDR3 region is CAPSGDNQPQHF. CDR3 DNA: TGTGCCCCCTCAGGGGACAATCAGCCCCAGCATTTT.

This chain links TRBV27 with TRBJ1-6; D ambiguous. V was pared by 7 bases and J by 4 bases, with 14 bases between. The CDR3 sequence is 15 residues long. Germline V gene lookup returns CDR1 MNHEY and CDR2 SMNVEV (reference sequence). The CDR3 here is CASMKEPIYNSPLHF. The CDR3 coding sequence is TGTGCCAGCATGAAGGAGCCGATATATAATTCACCCCTCCACTTT.

The rearrangement uses TRBV18 and TRBJ2-2; 7 bases are a match to TRBD2. V was pared by 8 bases and J by 2 bases, with 8 bases of the junction left unmatched. CDR3 length equals 15 residues. Germline V gene data show CDR1 as KGHSH and CDR2 as LQKENI. This chain's CDR3 is CASPIGLVNTGELFF. The CDR3 bases are TGTGCCAGCCCAATCGGACTAGTCAACACCGGGGAGCTGTTTTTT.

V gene TRBV18 combines with J gene TRBJ2-1; 12 bases are a match to TRBD2. Germline V gene lookup returns CDR1 KGHSH and CDR2 LQKENI. Losses at the gene ends were 3 bases for V and 14 bases for J; bases not matched to a gene: 11. The CDR3 sequence is 15 residues long. CDR3 residues: CASSPPMTSGSTKFF. The CDR3 DNA reads TGTGCCAGCTCACCCCCAATGACTAGCGGGAGTACGAAGTTCTTC.

This chain links TRBV2 with TRBJ2-3; D uncertain. The CDR3 runs to 15 residues. Looked up from germline, CDR1 is SNHLY and CDR2 is FYNNEI. V was pared by 5 bases and J by 2 bases, with 14 bases between. This chain's CDR3 is CASSPGWVDTDTQYF. The CDR3 DNA follows: TGTGCCAGCAGTCCAGGTTGGGTAGACACAGATACGCAGTATTTT.

V and J are TRBV10-3 and TRBJ2-7; 7 bases line up with TRBD1. Trimming took 6 bases from V and 1 from J; bases not matched to a gene: 3. CDR1 is ENHRY and CDR2 is SYGVKD in the germline V gene. CDR3 length: 13 amino acids. Here the CDR3 reads CAIRGQSSYEQYF. CDR3 DNA: TGTGCCATCAGGGGACAGAGTTCCTACGAGCAGTACTTC.

The V gene is TRBV7-3, the J gene TRBJ1-3; TRBD1 matches at 7 bases. Trimming took 3 bases from V and 0 from J; bases not matched to a gene: 2. This CDR3 is 15 amino acids long. Germline V gene data show CDR1 as SGHTA and CDR2 as FQGTGA. The CDR3, as DNA: TGTGCCAGCAGCTTTACAGGGGACTCTGGAAACACCATATATTTT. Translating gives CASSFTGDSGNTIYF. The full variable domain, in which reference TRBV7-3 and TRBJ1-3 provide the parts outside the CDR3, is GAGVSQTPSNKVTEKGKYVELRCDPISGHTALYWYRQSLGQGPEFLIYFQGTGAADDSGLPNDRFFAVRPEGSVSTLKIQRTERGDSAVYLCASSFTGDSGNTIYFGEGSWLTVV.

The rearrangement joins TRBV2 to TRBJ1-1; D is undetermined. V was clipped by 5 bases and J by 4 bases, with 8 bases between them. This CDR3 has 12 residues. CDR1 and CDR2 from the germline V gene are SNHLY and FYNNEI. For the CDR3, the DNA is TGTGCCAGCAGTAGCACAGCCACTGAAGCTTTCTTT. It is translated as CASSSTATEAFF.

The chain employs TRBV2 and TRBJ1-1; a weak D match, TRBD1 (6 bases). The CDR3 is 16 amino acids. The V and J ends lost 5 bases and 3 bases respectively, with 19 bases between them. Per germline, CDR1 SNHLY and CDR2 FYNNEI. CDR3 protein: CASSSLQGRLDTEAFF. CDR3 in DNA: TGTGCCAGCAGTTCCCTCCAGGGGCGCTTGGACACTGAAGCTTTCTTT.

The chain carries TRBV2 and TRBJ2-1; D might be TRBD2 (5 bases). Germline loops: CDR1 SNHLY, CDR2 FYNNEI. The CDR3 length is 14 residues. V gave up 7 bases and J gave up 4 bases, with 14 bases separating them. Here the CDR3 reads CASNMGRGYNEQFF. The CDR3 bases are TGTGCCAGCAATATGGGGAGAGGATACAATGAGCAGTTCTTC.

The V gene is TRBV3-1 (or the pseudogene TRBV3-2), the J gene TRBJ1-5; TRBD1 aligns across 7 bases. Unmatched junction bases numbered 5, after V lost 3 bases and J lost 6 bases. This CDR3 spans 14 amino acids. Germline V gene lookup returns CDR1 LGHDT and CDR2 YNNKEL (reference sequence). The CDR3 sequence: CASSHPGGGQPQHF. The CDR3 DNA follows: TGTGCCAGCAGCCACCCAGGGGGTGGTCAGCCCCAGCATTTT.